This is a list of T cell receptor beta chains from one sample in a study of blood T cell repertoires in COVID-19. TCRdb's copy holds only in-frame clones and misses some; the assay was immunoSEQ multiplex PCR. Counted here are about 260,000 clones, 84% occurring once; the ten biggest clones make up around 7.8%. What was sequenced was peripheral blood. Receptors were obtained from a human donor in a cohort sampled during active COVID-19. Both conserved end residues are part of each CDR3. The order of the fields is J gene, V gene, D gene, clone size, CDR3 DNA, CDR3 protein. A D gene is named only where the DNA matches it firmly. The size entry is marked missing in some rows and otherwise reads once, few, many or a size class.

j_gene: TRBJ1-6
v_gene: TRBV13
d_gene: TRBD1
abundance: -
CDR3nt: TGTGCCAGCAGCCCGGGACAGGGGATGAATTCACCCCTCCACTTT
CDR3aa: CASSPGQGMNSPLHF

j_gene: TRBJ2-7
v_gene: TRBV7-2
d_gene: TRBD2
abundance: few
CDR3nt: TGTGCCAGCAGCGTAAGGGACTACCCAACATCCTACGAGCAGTACTTC
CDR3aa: CASSVRDYPTSYEQYF

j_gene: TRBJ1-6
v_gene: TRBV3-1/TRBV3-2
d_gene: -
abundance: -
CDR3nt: TGTGCCAGCAGCCAAGCAAGGGGTTGGTCACCCCTCCACTTT
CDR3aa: CASSQARGWSPLHF

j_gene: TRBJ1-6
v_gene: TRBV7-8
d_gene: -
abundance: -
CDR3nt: TGTGCCAGCAGCTTAGTTGAGGGCAGCGGATTTTATTCACCCCTCCACTTT
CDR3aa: CASSLVEGSGFYSPLHF

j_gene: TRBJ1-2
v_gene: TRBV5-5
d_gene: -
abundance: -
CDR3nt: TGTGCCAGCAGCTTGCTTGCGGATAACTATGGCTACACCTTC
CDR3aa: CASSLLADNYGYTF

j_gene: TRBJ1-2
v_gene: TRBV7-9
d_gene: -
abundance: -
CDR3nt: TGTGCCAGCAGCTTAGCAGGGGATGGCTACACCTTC
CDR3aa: CASSLAGDGYTF

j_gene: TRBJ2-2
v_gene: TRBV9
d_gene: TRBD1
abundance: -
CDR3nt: TGTGCCAGCAGCCCGCCCGGGACAGGGGCTACCGGGGAGCTGTTTTTT
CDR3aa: CASSPPGTGATGELFF

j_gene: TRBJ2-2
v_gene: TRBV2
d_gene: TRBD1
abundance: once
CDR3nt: TGTGCCAGCAGTGGAGGGGACAGGGGAAAAACATTGAACACCGGGGAGCTGTTTTTT
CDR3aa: CASSGGDRGKTLNTGELFF

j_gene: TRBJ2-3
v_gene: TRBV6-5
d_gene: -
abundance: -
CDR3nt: TGTGCCAGCAGTTACTCGAAGCTAGTCCTGGATACGCAGTATTTT
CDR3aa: CASSYSKLVLDTQYF

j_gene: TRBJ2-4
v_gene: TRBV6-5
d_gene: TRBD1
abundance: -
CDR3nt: TGTGCCAGCATCGCGACAGGGGGCTCGTCCATTCAGTACTTC
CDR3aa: CASIATGGSSIQYF

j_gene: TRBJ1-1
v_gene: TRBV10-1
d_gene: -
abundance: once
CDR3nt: TGCGCCAGCTCCCGGGCCCGGGGGGCAGAAGCTTTCTTT
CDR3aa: CASSRARGAEAFF

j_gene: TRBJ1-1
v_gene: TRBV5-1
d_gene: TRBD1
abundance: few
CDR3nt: TGCGCCAGCAGCTTGGGGACAGGGAAGGGGTATCGGACTGAAGCTTTCTTT
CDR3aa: CASSLGTGKGYRTEAFF

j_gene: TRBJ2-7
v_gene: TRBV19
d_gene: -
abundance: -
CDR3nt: TGTGCCAGTAGAGCGGTCAGAGACTCCTACGAGCAGTACTTC
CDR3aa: CASRAVRDSYEQYF

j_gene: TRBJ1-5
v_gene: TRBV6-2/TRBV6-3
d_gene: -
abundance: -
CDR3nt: TGTGCCAGCAGTTATCCGGGGTTCAATCAGCCCCAGCATTTT
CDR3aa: CASSYPGFNQPQHF

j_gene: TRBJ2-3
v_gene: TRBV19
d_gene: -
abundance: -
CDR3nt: TGTGCCAGTAGTGGACTCATCACAGATACGCAGTATTTT
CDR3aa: CASSGLITDTQYF

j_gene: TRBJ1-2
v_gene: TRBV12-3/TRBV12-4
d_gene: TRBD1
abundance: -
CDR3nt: TGTGCCAGCAACCCGACAGGGTACTATGGCTACACCTTC
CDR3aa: CASNPTGYYGYTF

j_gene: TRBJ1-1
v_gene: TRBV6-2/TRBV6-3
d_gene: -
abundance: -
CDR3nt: TGTGCCAGCAGTTACTCACGGAACGCGGGGCCCTCCACTGAAGCTTTCTTT
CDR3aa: CASSYSRNAGPSTEAFF

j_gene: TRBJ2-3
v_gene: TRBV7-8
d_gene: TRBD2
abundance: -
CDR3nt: TGTGCCAGCAGCTCGCGGGAGGGCCGAGAAGATACGCAGTATTTT
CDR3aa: CASSSREGREDTQYF

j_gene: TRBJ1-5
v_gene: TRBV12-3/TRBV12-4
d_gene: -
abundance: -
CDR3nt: TGTGCCAGCACCATCCAGGGTTACCAGCCCCAGCATTTT
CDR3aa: CASTIQGYQPQHF

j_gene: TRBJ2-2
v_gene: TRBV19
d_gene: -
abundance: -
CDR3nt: TGTGCCAGTAGCGTATTGCCGGACACCGGGGAGCTGTTTTTT
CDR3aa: CASSVLPDTGELFF

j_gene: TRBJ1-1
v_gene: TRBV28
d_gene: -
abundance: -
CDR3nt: TGTGCCAGCACTTCGAGGTCGGAACGGATGAACACTGAAGCTTTCTTT
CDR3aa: CASTSRSERMNTEAFF

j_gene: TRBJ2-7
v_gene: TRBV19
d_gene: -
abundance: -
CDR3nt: TGTGCCAGTAGTATAAACAGGGCCTACGAGCAGTACTTC
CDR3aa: CASSINRAYEQYF

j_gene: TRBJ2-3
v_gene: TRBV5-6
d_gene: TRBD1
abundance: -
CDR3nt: TGTGCCAGCAGCCGCCGGGACAGGGGGTTGTCAGATACGCAGTATTTT
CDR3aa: CASSRRDRGLSDTQYF

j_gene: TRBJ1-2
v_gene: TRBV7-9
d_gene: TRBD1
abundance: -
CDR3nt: TGTGCCAGCAGCCGGCCAGGGGGCGGCGAGGGCTACACCTTC
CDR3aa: CASSRPGGGEGYTF

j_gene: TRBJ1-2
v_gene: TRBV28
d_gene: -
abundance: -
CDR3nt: TGTGCCAGCAGCCCTAGGAGCTATGGCTACACCTTC
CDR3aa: CASSPRSYGYTF

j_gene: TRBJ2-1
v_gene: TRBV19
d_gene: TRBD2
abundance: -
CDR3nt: TGTGCCAGTAGTATTCATTCCAGCGGGGGGACCGAGCAGTTCTTC
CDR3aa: CASSIHSSGGTEQFF

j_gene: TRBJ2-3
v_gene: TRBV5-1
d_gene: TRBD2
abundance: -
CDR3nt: TGCGCCAGCAGCTTGGCGCCTAGCGGGAGCGATACGCAGTATTTT
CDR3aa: CASSLAPSGSDTQYF

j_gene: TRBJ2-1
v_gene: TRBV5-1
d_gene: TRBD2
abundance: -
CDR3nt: TGCGCCAGCAGCCGCCAGCAAGCGGGAGGTTACAATGAGCAGTTCTTC
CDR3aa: CASSRQQAGGYNEQFF

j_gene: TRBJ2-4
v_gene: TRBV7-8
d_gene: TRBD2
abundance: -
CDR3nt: TGTGCCAGCAGCTTAGCGAGTAGCGGGTTAGCCAAAAACATTCAGTACTTC
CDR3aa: CASSLASSGLAKNIQYF

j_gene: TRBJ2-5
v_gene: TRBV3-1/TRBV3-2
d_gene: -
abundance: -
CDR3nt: TGTGCCAGCAGCCAAGGGCTGCAAGAGACCCAGTACTTC
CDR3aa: CASSQGLQETQYF

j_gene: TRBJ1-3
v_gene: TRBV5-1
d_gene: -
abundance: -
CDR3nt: TGCGCCAGCAGCTTGAGCGCGGTATACTCTGGAAACACCATATATTTT
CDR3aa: CASSLSAVYSGNTIYF

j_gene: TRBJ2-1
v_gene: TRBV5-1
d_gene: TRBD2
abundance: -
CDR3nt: TGCGCCAGCAGCGAAGGGACTAGCGGGAATGAGCAGTTCTTC
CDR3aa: CASSEGTSGNEQFF